The rows below give T cell receptor beta chains drawn from one sample of a study of blood T cell repertoires in COVID-19. Generated by immunoSEQ multiplex PCR, the TCRdb table keeps only in-frame clones and is missing some. The top ten hold 15% to 18% of the sample, which has 250,000 to 350,000 clones, 80% to 85% seen once. Sequencing was carried out using peripheral blood. Receptor source: a person between 70 and 80 years old with COVID-19, enrolled during active disease. The CDR3 runs from the conserved cysteine through the conserved F or W. A D gene is named only where the DNA matches it firmly. Size is omitted from some rows. Given values are once, few, many or a class for expanded clones.

clone size	D gene	V gene	J gene	CDR3 DNA	CDR3 protein
-	-	TRBV28	TRBJ1-6	TGTGCCAGCAGTTCCCTCGACAGTTACTATAATTCACCCCTCCACTTT	CASSSLDSYYNSPLHF
few	TRBD1	TRBV27	TRBJ1-5	TGTGCCAGCAGTTTATCGAGGGGGCAGATGGGCAATCAGCCCCAGCATTTT	CASSLSRGQMGNQPQHF
-	-	TRBV6-5	TRBJ1-2	TGTGCCAGCAGTTACACGCAGGGGCTTGGCTACACCTTC	CASSYTQGLGYTF
few	-	TRBV19	TRBJ1-1	TGTGCCACCCATGGGCCCAGGGAAGACACTGAAGCTTTCTTT	CATHGPREDTEAFF
-	-	TRBV10-2	TRBJ2-5	TGCGCCAGCAGTGTAGACGGGGTCGAGCAGACCCAGTACTTC	CASSVDGVEQTQYF
-	TRBD1	TRBV7-2	TRBJ1-2	TGTGCCAGCAGCTCCAGGACAGGGTACTCCTATGGCTACACCTTC	CASSSRTGYSYGYTF
-	-	TRBV15	TRBJ2-2	TGTGCCACCAGCAGGTCCCCCGGCAGACAGTTAACCGGGGAGCTGTTTTTT	CATSRSPGRQLTGELFF
-	-	TRBV21-1	TRBJ1-5	TGTGCCAGCAGAAGAACGACAAGATGTAGCAATCAGCCCCAGCATTTT	CASRRTTRCSNQPQHF
few	-	TRBV6-5	TRBJ2-7	TGTGCCAGCAGTTATACAACGTCCTACGAGCAGTACTTC	CASSYTTSYEQYF
-	-	TRBV4-3	TRBJ1-2	TGCGCCAGCAGCCAAGATCGTAGCCGGCAGATAAGCATCTATGGCTACACCTTC	CASSQDRSRQISIYGYTF
-	-	TRBV29-1	TRBJ2-4	TGCAGCGCTGTCCAGGGGACCAAAAACATTCAGTACTTC	CSAVQGTKNIQYF
-	TRBD1	TRBV28	TRBJ1-1	TGTGCCAGCAAAACAGGGGGCACTGAAGCTTTCTTT	CASKTGGTEAFF